This T cell receptor (beta chain) was recorded in a study of blood T cell repertoires in COVID-19. Study summary: T cells, B-cell-depleted T cells, or PBMCs provided the cDNA or gDNA that served as material.

Repertoires were generated with immunoSEQ multiplex PCR, while TCRdb's copy carries only in-frame clones and drops some. The sample records about 330,000 clones, roughly nine tenths being singletons. The CDR3 covers 15 residues. J was trimmed by 5 bases and V by 5 bases; bases with no gene match: 6. The germline CDR1 and CDR2 sequences are WSHSY and SAAADI. Cohorts were based on clinical histories the participants reported. The chain uses TRBV10-2 and TRBJ2-3; 11 positions agree with TRBD2. Sample: PBMCs or T cells enriched from blood (not recorded which). The TCR sequence derives from a woman in her thirties who had recovered from COVID-19. As DNA, the CDR3 is TGCGCCAGCAGTTTAGCGGGGGGGCGGGTAGATACGCAGTATTTT. Translation gives CASSLAGGRVDTQYF.